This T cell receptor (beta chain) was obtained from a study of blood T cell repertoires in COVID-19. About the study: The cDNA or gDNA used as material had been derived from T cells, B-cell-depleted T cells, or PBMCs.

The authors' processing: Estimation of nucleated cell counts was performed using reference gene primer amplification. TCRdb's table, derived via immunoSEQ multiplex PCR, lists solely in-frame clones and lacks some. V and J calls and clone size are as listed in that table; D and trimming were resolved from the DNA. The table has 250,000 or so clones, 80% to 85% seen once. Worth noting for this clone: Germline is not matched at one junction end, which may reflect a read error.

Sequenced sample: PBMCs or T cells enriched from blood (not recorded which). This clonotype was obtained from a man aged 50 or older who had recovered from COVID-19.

CDR3 nucleotide sequence: TGTGCCAGCACCCCCGTACGGAGCCCCAAATTT. Translating it yields CASTPVRSPKF. The chain is built from TRBV11-2 and TRBJ2-3; D is undetermined. The CDR3 runs 11 residues. Germline CDR1 reads SGHAT; CDR2 reads FQNNGV.